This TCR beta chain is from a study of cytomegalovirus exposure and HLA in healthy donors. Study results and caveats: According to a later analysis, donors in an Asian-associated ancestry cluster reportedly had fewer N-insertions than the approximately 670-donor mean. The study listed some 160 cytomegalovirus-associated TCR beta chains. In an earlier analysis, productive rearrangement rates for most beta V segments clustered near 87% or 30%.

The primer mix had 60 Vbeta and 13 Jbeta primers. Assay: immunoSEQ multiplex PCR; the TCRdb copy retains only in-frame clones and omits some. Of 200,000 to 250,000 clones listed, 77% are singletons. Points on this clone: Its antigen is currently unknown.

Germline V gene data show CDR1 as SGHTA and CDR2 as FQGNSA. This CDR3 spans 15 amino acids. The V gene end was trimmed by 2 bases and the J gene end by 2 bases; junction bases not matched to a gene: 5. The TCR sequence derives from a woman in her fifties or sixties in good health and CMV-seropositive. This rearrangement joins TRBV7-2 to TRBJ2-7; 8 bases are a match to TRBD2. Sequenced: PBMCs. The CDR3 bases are TGTGCCAGCAGCTTAATGGGGCGGGGGGCCTACGAGCAGTACTTC. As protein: CASSLMGRGAYEQYF.